Listed here are 5 T cell receptor beta chains from one sample, sequenced in a study of T cell responses to AZD1222 COVID-19 vaccine. The method was immunoSEQ multiplex PCR; TCRdb's version includes in-frame clones alone and lacks a portion of them. This table holds 120,000 to 150,000 clones, 89% found once. The sample consisted of peripheral blood, taken 28 days after the second AZD1222 dose. Every receptor here comes from an adult who received the AZD1222 COVID-19 vaccine.

The V call is TRBV5-4, the J call TRBJ2-1; D assignment may be TRBD1 or TRBD2 (7 bases each). Germline V lookup: CDR1 SGHNT, CDR2 YYREEE (reference sequence). CDR3 length equals 16 residues. Trimming took 1 base from V and 3 from J, leaving 14 bases between them. CDR3 loop: CASSLSRGRVYNEQFF. The CDR3 DNA reads TGTGCCAGCAGCTTGTCCAGGGGGAGGGTCTACAATGAGCAGTTCTTC.

The chain has TRBV24-1 and TRBJ2-5; 9 positions agree with TRBD1. V shed 4 bases and J 3 bases; nucleotides not matched to a gene: 5. The germline V gene encodes CDR1 KGHDR and CDR2 SFDVKD. This CDR3 contains 15 residues. CDR3 nucleotide sequence: TGTGCCACCAGTGAACCCGGACAGGGGAAAGAGACCCAGTACTTC. This gives the protein CATSEPGQGKETQYF.

The CDR3 sequence is CASSPTGHNYGYTF. The CDR3 coding sequence is TGTGCCAGCAGCCCGACAGGTCATAACTATGGCTACACCTTC. The genes are TRBV11-1 and TRBJ1-2; D may be TRBD1 (6 bases). CDR1 is SGHAT, CDR2 FQDESV, per germline (reference sequence). The ends were cut back, 5 bases at V and 1 base at J, with 11 bases in the middle. The CDR3 has 14 amino acids.

V gene TRBV25-1 combines with J gene TRBJ1-5, with a weak D call TRBD1 (6 bases). There are 14 residues in the CDR3. Germline CDR1 and CDR2: MGHDK and SYGVNS. Trimming cost V 9 bases and J 6 bases, with 18 bases left between them. The CDR3 region is CASARGGASQPQHF. Here the CDR3 DNA reads TGTGCCAGTGCGCGGGGGGGGGCGAGTCAGCCCCAGCATTTT.

The table lists this clone with a count of one. This chain uses TRBV7-2 with TRBJ2-2; 8 bases align to TRBD1. The germline CDR1 and CDR2 sequences are SGHTA and FQGNSA. J gave up 4 bases and V 5 bases, and 9 bases lay outside the gene matches. This CDR3 is built from 16 residues. CDR3 nucleotides: TGTGCCAGCAGCCAGAGGGCAGGGGGCGGCACCGGGGAGCTGTTTTTT. This codes for CASSQRAGGGTGELFF.